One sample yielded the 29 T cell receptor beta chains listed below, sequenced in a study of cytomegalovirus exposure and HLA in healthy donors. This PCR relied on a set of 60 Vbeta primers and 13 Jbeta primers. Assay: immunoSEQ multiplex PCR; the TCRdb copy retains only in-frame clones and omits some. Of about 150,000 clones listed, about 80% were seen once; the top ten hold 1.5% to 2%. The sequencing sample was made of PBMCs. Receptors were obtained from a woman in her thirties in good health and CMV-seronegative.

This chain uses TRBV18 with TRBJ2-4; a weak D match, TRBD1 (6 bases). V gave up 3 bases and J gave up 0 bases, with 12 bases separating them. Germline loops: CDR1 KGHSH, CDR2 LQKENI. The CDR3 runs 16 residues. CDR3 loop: CASSPRDKIAKNIQYF. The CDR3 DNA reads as TGTGCCAGCTCACCCAGGGACAAGATAGCCAAAAACATTCAGTACTTC. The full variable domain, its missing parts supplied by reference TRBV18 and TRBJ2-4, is NAGVMQNPRHLVRRRGQEARLRCSPMKGHSHVYWYRQLPEEGLKFMVYLQKENIIDESGMPKERFSAEFPKEGPSILRIQQVVRGDSAAYFCASSPRDKIAKNIQYFGAGTRLSVL.

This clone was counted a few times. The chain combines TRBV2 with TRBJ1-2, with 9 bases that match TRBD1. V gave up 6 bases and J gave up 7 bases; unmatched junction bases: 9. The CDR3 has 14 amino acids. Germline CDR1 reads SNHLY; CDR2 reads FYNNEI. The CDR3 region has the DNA TGTGCCAGCAGAAGCCGAACAGGGGGCCGTGGCTACACCTTC. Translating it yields CASRSRTGGRGYTF.

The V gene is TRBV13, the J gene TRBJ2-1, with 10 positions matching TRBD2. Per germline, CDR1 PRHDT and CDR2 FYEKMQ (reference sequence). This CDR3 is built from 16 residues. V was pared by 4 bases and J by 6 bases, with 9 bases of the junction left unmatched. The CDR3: CASSSSSGGASNEQFF. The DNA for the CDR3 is TGTGCCAGCAGCTCCTCCAGCGGGGGGGCGTCCAATGAGCAGTTCTTC.

The CDR3 region has the DNA TGTGCCAGCAGCTTACCCAGGACTAGAGATACGCAGTATTTT. The encoded protein is CASSLPRTRDTQYF. V usage is TRBV5-4 and J usage is TRBJ2-3, with 7 bases that match TRBD2. CDR3 length equals 14 residues. Trimming cost V 2 bases and J 5 bases; bases outside gene matches: 5. Per the germline V gene, CDR1 is SGHNT and CDR2 is YYREEE (reference sequence). The variable domain in full, with the rest retrieved from reference TRBV5-4 and TRBJ2-3, is ETGVTQSPTHLIKTRGQQVTLRCSSQSGHNTVSWYQQALGQGPQFIFQYYREEENGRGNFPPRFSGLQFPNYSSELNVNALELDDSALYLCASSLPRTRDTQYFGPGTRLTVL.

This chain's CDR3 is CASSGIQGARTGELFF. The DNA of the CDR3 is TGTGCCAGCAGTGGAATACAGGGGGCGAGGACCGGGGAGCTGTTTTTT. This chain connects TRBV6-1 to TRBJ2-2; TRBD1 matches 9 bases. Losses at the gene ends were 4 bases for V and 5 bases for J; bases not matched to a gene: 8. This CDR3 has 16 amino acids. In germline, CDR1 is MNHNS, CDR2 SASEGT.

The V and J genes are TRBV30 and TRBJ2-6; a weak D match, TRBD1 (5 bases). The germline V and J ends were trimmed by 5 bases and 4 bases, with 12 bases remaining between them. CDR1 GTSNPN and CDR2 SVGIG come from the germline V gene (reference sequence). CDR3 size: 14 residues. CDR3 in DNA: TGTGCCTGGCATGGGGCGCCCGGGGCCAACGTCCTGACTTTC. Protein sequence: CAWHGAPGANVLTF.

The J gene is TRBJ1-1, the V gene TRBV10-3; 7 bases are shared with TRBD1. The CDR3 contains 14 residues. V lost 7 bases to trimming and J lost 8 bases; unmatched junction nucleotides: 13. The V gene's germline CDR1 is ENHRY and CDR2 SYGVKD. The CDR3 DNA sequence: TGTGCCATCACAGACAGGGCTCGTTCCGGGGAAGCTTTCTTT. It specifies CAITDRARSGEAFF.

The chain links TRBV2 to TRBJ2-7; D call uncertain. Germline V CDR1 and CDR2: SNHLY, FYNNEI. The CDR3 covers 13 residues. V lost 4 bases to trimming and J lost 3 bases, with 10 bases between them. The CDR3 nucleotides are TGTGCCAGCAGTGTTGGCGGAGACTACGAGCAGTACTTC. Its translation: CASSVGGDYEQYF.

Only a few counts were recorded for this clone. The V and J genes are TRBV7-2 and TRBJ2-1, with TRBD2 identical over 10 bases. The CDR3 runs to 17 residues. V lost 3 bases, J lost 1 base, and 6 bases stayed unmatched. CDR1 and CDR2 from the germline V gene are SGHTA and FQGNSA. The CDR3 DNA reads TGTGCCAGCAGCTTGGCCCTAGCGGGGGTTTCCTACAATGAGCAGTTCTTC. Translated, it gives CASSLALAGVSYNEQFF. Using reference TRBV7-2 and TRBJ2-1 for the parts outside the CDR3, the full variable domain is GAGVSQSPSNKVTEKGKDVELRCDPISGHTALYWYRQSLGQGLEFLIYFQGNSAPDKSGLPSDRFSAERTGGSVSTLTIQRTQQEDSAVYLCASSLALAGVSYNEQFFGPGTRLTVL.

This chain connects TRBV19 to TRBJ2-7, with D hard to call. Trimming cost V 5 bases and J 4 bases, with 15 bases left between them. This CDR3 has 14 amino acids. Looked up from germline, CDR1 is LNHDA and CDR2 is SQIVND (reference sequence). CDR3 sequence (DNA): TGTGCCAGTAGTGGCTTGCCGAGGAGTTACGAGCAGTACTTC. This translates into CASSGLPRSYEQYF.

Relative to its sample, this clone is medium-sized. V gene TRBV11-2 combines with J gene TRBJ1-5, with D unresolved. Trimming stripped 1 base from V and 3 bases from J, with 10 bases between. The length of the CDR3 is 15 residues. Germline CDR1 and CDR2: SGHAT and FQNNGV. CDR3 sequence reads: CASSLVNGDNQPQHF. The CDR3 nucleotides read TGTGCCAGCAGCTTAGTAAACGGGGACAATCAGCCCCAGCATTTT.

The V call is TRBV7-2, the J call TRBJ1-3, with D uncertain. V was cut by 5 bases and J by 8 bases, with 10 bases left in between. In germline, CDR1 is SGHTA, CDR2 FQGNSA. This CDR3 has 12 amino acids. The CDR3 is CASSLDSYTIYF. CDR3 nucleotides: TGTGCCAGCAGCCTGGACTCTTACACCATATATTTT.

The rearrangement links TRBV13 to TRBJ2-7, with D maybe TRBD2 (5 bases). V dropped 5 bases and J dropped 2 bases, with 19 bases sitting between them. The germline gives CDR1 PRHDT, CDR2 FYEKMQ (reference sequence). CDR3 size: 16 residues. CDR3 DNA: TGTGCCAGCAGCATCACAAGGACGGGGATCCCCTACGAGCAGTACTTC. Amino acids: CASSITRTGIPYEQYF.

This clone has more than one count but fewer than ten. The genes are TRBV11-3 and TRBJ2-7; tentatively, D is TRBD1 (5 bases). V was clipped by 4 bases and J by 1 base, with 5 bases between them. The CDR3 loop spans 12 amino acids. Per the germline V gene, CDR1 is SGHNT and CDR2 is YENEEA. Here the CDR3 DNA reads TGTGCCAGCAGCTCAGGGTCCTACGAGCAGTACTTC. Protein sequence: CASSSGSYEQYF.

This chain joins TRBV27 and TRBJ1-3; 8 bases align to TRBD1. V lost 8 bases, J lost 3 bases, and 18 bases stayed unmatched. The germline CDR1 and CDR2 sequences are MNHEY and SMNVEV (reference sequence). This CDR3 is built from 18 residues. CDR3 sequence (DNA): TGTGCCAGCGCCGGCGGTGGGGCAGGGGGCGCCGGTGGAAACACCATATATTTT. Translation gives CASAGGGAGGAGGNTIYF.

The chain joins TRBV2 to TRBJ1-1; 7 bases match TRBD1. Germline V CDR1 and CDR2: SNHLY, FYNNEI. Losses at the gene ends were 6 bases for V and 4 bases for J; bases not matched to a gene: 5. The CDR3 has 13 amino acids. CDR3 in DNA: TGTGCCAGCAGCTTGACAGGGAGCACTGAAGCTTTCTTT. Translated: CASSLTGSTEAFF.

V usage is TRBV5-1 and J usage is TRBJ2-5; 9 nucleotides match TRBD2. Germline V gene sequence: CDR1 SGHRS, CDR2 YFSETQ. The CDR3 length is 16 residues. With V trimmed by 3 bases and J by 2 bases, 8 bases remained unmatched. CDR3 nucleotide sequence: TGCGCCAGCAGCTCGACCCTAGCGGGGATACAAGAGACCCAGTACTTC. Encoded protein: CASSSTLAGIQETQYF. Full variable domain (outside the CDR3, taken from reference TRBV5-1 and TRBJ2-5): KAGVTQTPRYLIKTRGQQVTLSCSPISGHRSVSWYQQTPGQGLQFLFEYFSETQRNKGNFPGRFSGRQFSNSRSEMNVSTLELGDSALYLCASSSTLAGIQETQYFGPGTRLLVL.

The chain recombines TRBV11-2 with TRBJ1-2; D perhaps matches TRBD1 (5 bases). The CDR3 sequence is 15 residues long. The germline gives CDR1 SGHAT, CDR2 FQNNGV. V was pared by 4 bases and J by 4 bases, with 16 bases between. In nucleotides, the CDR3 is TGTGCCAGCAGCTCAGCAGGGCCCAACACCTATGGCTACACCTTC. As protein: CASSSAGPNTYGYTF.

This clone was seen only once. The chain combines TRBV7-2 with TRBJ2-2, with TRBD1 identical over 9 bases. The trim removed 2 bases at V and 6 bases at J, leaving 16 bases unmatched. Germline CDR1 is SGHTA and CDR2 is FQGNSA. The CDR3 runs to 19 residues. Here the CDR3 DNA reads TGTGCCAGCAGCTTATTCCCCGGGACAGGGATTAATGCGGCCGGGGAGCTGTTTTTT. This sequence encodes CASSLFPGTGINAAGELFF.

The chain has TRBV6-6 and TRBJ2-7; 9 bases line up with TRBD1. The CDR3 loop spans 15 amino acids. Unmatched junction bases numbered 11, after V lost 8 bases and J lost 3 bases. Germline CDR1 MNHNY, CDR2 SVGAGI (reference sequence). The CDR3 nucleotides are TGTGCCAGCGACCTTCGGGACAGGGTAGTCTACGAGCAGTACTTC. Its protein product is CASDLRDRVVYEQYF.

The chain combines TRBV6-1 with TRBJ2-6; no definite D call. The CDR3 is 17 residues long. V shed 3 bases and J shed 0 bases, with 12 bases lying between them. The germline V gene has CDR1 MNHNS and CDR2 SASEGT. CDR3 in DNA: TGTGCCAGCAGTGACGACCAGACAAACTCTGGGGCCAACGTCCTGACTTTC. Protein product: CASSDDQTNSGANVLTF.

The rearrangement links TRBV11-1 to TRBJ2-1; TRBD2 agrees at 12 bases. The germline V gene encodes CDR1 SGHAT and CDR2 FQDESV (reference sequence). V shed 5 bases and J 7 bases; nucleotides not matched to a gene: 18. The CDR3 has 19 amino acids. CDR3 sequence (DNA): TGTGCCAGCAGCCTTACGACCTCGGAGACTAGCGGGGGTTTGAATGAGCAGTTCTTC. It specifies CASSLTTSETSGGLNEQFF.

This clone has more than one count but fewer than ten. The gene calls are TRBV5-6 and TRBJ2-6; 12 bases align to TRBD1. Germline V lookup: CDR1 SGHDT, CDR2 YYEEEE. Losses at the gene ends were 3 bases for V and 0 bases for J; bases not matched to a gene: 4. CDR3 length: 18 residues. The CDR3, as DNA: TGTGCCAGCAGCTGGGGGACAGGGGGCCTCTCTGGGGCCAACGTCCTGACTTTC. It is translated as CASSWGTGGLSGANVLTF.

The CDR3 loop is CASTQSGQGRTEAFF. The CDR3 nucleotides are TGTGCCAGCACTCAGTCAGGACAGGGAAGGACTGAAGCTTTCTTT. The chain recombines TRBV28 with TRBJ1-1, with 8 bases identical to TRBD1. This CDR3 comprises 15 residues. V gave up 7 bases and J gave up 5 bases; unmatched junction bases: 12. The germline gives CDR1 MDHEN, CDR2 SYDVKM.

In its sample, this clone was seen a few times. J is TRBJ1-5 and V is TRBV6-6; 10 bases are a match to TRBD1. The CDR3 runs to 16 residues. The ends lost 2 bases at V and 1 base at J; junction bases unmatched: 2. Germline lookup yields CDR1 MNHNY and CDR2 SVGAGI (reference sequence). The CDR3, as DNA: TGTGCCAGCAGTTACGGACAGGGGGTCAGCAATCAGCCCCAGCATTTT. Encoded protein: CASSYGQGVSNQPQHF.

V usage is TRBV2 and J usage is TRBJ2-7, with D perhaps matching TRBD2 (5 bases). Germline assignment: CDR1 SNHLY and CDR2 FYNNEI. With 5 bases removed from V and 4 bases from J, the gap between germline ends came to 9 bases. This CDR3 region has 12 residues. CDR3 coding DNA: TGTGCCAGCAGTTTCGGGGATTACGAGCAGTACTTC. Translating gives CASSFGDYEQYF.

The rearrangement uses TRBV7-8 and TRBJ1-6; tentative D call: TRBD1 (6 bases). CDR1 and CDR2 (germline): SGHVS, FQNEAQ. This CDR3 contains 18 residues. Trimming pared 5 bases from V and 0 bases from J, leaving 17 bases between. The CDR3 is CASSHPQGQSSYNSPLHF. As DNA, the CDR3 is TGTGCCAGCAGCCACCCACAGGGTCAGAGCTCCTATAATTCACCCCTCCACTTT.

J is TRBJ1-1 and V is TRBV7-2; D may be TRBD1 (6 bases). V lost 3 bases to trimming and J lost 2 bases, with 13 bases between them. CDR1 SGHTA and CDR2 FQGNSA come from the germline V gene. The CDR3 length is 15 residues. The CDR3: CASSFLRGANTEAFF. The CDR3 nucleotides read TGTGCCAGCAGCTTTTTGCGGGGGGCAAACACTGAAGCTTTCTTT.

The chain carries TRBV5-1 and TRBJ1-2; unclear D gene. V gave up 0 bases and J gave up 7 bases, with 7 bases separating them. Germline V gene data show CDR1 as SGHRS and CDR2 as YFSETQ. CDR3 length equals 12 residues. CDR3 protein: CASSLASGGYTF. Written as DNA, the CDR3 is TGCGCCAGCAGCTTGGCCTCAGGTGGCTACACCTTC.